The following is a T cell receptor beta chain sequence with its context. This clone appeared a few times. The antigen this receptor binds is unknown. Base qualities are not provided; no much larger clone lies one nucleotide away. The collaborating institutions used their own protocols to collect whole blood in K2EDTA tubes. For TCRbeta analysis, collaborators shipped samples as frozen whole blood, isolated PBMCs, or DNA extracted from either of those sample types. Relative to germline, V is 3 bases shorter and J is 10 bases shorter, with 10 bases between their ends. CDR3 length: 12 amino acids, cysteine to phenylalanine. Only the CDR3 portion is preserved as DNA: 36 bases, with reading frame beginning at the first base. These data come from a study of blood T cell repertoires in COVID-19 (dated by TCRdb to 2020 to 2021). About the study as a whole: Collaborator samples came from the United States, Italy and Spain and covered acute and convalescent phases of COVID-19. The prospective study material was composed of cDNA or gDNA derived from T cells, B-cell-depleted T cells, or PBMCs. Subjects who had been exposed to COVID-19, were actively infected with it, or had recovered from it provided the deeply sampled blood TCRbeta repertoires that made up the dataset. The repertoires were made available in a free public database intended to serve as a resource for research on the immune response to SARS-CoV-2. The samples were drawn from the first 160 participants of the ongoing ImmuneRACE study and from over 950 subjects provided by 6 global collaborators. Nearly every sample came with metadata listing a de-identified subject ID, COVID-19 status, age in years and sex. HLA class I and class II types, where available, came from metadata supplied by the sample provider rather than from assay-based typing. Results and caveats for the whole study, not just this receptor: Clinical and demographic metadata were provided uncurated, with the amount varying by source and participant.

The immunoSEQ Assay, a bias-controlled multiplex PCR, was used to amplify TCRbeta CDR3 regions from genomic DNA. Per the authors' processing: Within the assay, amplification of reference gene primers was used to estimate how many nucleated cells each sample contained. To quantify the absolute abundance of each unique TCRbeta CDR3 rearrangement, sequence reads were collapsed and filtered. Productive Simpson clonality was computed per sample as the square root of Simpson's diversity index over productive rearrangements. The table comes from immuneACCESS by way of TCRdb, which keeps in-frame sequences with V and J called. Part of the clones is missing from these tables; in studies checked, under half for an unresolved V gene and the rest for unknown reasons. V, J and clone size are taken as reported in that table, and D and trimming were inferred from the DNA itself. For this sample the table gives roughly 60,000 clones, of which about four fifths were detected only once. 25% of the sample belongs to the ten largest clones.

The receptor's source is a human donor in a cohort sampled during active COVID-19. The chain employs TRBV12-3 or TRBV12-4 and TRBJ2-1, with TRBD2 as a weak D call on 6 bases. Sequenced material: peripheral blood. CDR3 protein: CASSFGGLEQFF. The DNA sequence is given as TGTGCCAGCAGTTTCGGGGGTCTGGAGCAGTTCTTC.